The present T cell receptor beta chain was sequenced within a study of blood T cell repertoires in COVID-19. Trimming at V came to 2 bases and at J to 5 bases, leaving 3 bases not matched to a gene. CDR1 and CDR2 (germline): GTSNPN, SVGIG (reference sequence). The CDR3 has 14 residues. In the authors' workflow: Reference gene primer amplification in the assay estimated nucleated cell counts. Only in-frame clones appear in the TCRdb table, and some are missing; sequencing was by immunoSEQ multiplex PCR. From that table come the V and J calls and clone size; the DNA was used to work out D and trimming. Here the sample spans about 210,000 clones, approximately 80% being singletons.

The chain combines TRBV30 with TRBJ2-5, with 12 bases matching TRBD2. Source material: PBMCs or T cells enriched from blood (not recorded which). The clonotype comes from a man in his thirties or forties with acute COVID-19. CDR3 bases: TGTGCCTGGAGTTTCCTAGCGGGGGGGGAGACCCAGTACTTC. Encoded protein: CAWSFLAGGETQYF. Looking up the rest from reference TRBV30 and TRBJ2-5 gives the full variable domain: SQTIHQWPATLVQPVGSPLSLECTVEGTSNPNLYWYRQAAGRGLQLLFYSVGIGQISSEVPQNLSASRPQDRQFILSSKKLLLSDSGFYLCAWSFLAGGETQYFGPGTRLLVL.